A selection of T cell receptor beta chains follows, all from one sample in a study of OX40 agonist ivuxolimab in advanced cancers. Profiling relied on immunoSEQ multiplex PCR, and the TCRdb table lists in-frame clones only, not all of them. This table holds roughly 60,000 clones, 86% found once. Specimen: CD4+ or CD8+ T cells sorted from blood, collected in a trial of the OX40 agonist ivuxolimab. Receptors originate from an adult with an advanced solid tumor such as melanoma, head and neck, liver or kidney cancer. The CDR3 runs from the conserved cysteine through the conserved F or W. D genes are given only for firm matches. Clone size is not always given. Where it is, it says once, few, many or a class for expanded clones.

v_gene	j_gene	abundance	d_gene	CDR3aa	CDR3nt
TRBV11-1	TRBJ1-6	.	.	CASSSVVTSPLHF	TGTGCCAGCAGCTCCGTTGTCACTTCACCCCTCCACTTT
TRBV9	TRBJ1-2	.	.	CASSSMGSYGYTF	TGTGCCAGCAGCTCGATGGGTTCCTATGGCTACACCTTC
TRBV5-1	TRBJ1-2	.	.	CASSLGTVSYGYTF	TGCGCCAGCAGCTTGGGCACCGTTAGCTATGGCTACACCTTC
TRBV25-1	TRBJ2-6	few	.	CASSGVHMPSGANVLTF	TGTGCCAGCTCTGGGGTCCATATGCCGTCTGGGGCCAACGTCCTGACTTTC
TRBV9	TRBJ2-5	.	.	CASSVAGTGIQETQYF	TGTGCCAGCAGCGTAGCCGGGACGGGAATCCAAGAGACCCAGTACTTC
TRBV7-8	TRBJ2-7	.	.	CASSLVYEQYF	TGTGCCAGCAGCTTAGTCTACGAGCAGTACTTC
TRBV4-2	TRBJ1-4	few	.	CASSPPPGDPADNEKLFF	TGTGCCAGCAGCCCCCCCCCTGGGGACCCCGCCGATAATGAAAAACTGTTTTTT
TRBV6-6	TRBJ2-7	.	.	CASRPPQGRNSEQYF	TGTGCCAGCAGACCACCGCAGGGGCGTAACTCCGAGCAGTACTTC
TRBV18	TRBJ2-7	.	TRBD1	CASSPETGGIYEQYF	TGTGCCAGCTCACCAGAGACAGGGGGGATCTACGAGCAGTACTTC
TRBV16	TRBJ1-2	.	.	CASSQSRGTSLPRGYGYTF	TGTGCCAGCAGCCAATCGAGGGGGACGTCCCTTCCGAGGGGCTATGGCTACACCTTC
TRBV19	TRBJ2-7	.	.	CATSDPGTVSYEQYF	TGTGCCACCTCGGACCCGGGGACGGTGAGCTACGAGCAGTACTTC
TRBV9	TRBJ1-2	.	TRBD1	CASSVGGGRANYGYTF	TGTGCCAGCAGCGTAGGAGGGGGCAGGGCTAACTATGGCTACACCTTC
TRBV2	TRBJ2-7	.	.	CASSPAGSLFYEQYF	TGTGCCAGCAGTCCCGCGGGCAGTCTTTTCTACGAGCAGTACTTC
TRBV18	TRBJ1-6	.	.	CASSQAQKGNSPLHF	TGTGCCAGCTCCCAGGCCCAGAAGGGTAATTCACCCCTCCACTTT
TRBV28	TRBJ2-3	.	TRBD2	CASSFSSGLVDTQYF	TGTGCCAGCAGTTTCTCTAGCGGGTTGGTAGATACGCAGTATTTT
TRBV12-2	TRBJ1-4	.	.	CASRSLPIWGEKLFF	TGTGCAAGTCGCTCATTACCCATCTGGGGAGAAAAACTGTTTTTT
TRBV2	TRBJ2-5	.	TRBD1	CASSGQAQETQYF	TGTGCCAGCAGCGGACAGGCACAAGAGACCCAGTACTTC
TRBV7-3	TRBJ2-2	few	.	CASSFQGGPGGTGELFF	TGTGCCAGCAGCTTCCAAGGGGGGCCAGGGGGCACCGGGGAGCTGTTTTTT
TRBV27	TRBJ2-7	.	TRBD1	CASSFSGQGTYEQYF	TGTGCCAGCAGTTTTTCGGGACAGGGTACCTACGAGCAGTACTTC
TRBV5-1	TRBJ2-2	.	.	CASSGEANTGELFF	TGCGCCAGCAGCGGCGAGGCGAACACCGGGGAGCTGTTTTTT
TRBV5-1	TRBJ1-3	.	.	CASSLGRAGPPGNTIYF	TGCGCCAGCAGCCTCGGAAGAGCCGGGCCCCCTGGAAACACCATATATTTT
TRBV2	TRBJ2-7	.	.	CASTDNGRSYEQYF	TGTGCCAGCACCGACAACGGTCGCTCCTACGAGCAGTACTTC
TRBV7-2	TRBJ2-3	.	TRBD2	CASSPRRSLAGGPADTQYF	TGTGCCAGCAGCCCCAGAAGGTCCTTAGCGGGGGGGCCCGCAGATACGCAGTATTTT
TRBV28	TRBJ1-1	.	.	CASSPVTSKAFF	TGTGCCAGCAGTCCCGTAACATCGAAAGCTTTCTTT
TRBV5-4	TRBJ2-1	.	TRBD2	CASSSGLAGAGSYNEQFF	TGTGCCAGCAGTTCGGGACTAGCGGGTGCTGGCTCCTACAATGAGCAGTTCTTC
TRBV30	TRBJ2-7	.	.	CAWSGPPYEQYF	TGTGCCTGGAGTGGGCCCCCCTATGAGCAGTACTTC
TRBV7-9	TRBJ2-1	once	TRBD1	CASSPQTGVYNEQFF	TGTGCCAGCAGCCCGCAGACAGGGGTCTACAATGAGCAGTTCTTC
TRBV9	TRBJ1-2	.	TRBD1	CASSVSTGGIYGYTF	TGTGCCAGCAGCGTATCAACAGGGGGCATCTATGGCTACACCTTC
TRBV7-3	TRBJ2-5	.	TRBD1	CASSLTGGQTQYF	TGTGCCAGCAGCTTGACAGGGGGGCAGACCCAGTACTTC
TRBV19	TRBJ2-7	.	.	CASSTSDGSRQYF	TGTGCCAGTAGTACTTCGGACGGATCACGCCAGTACTTC
TRBV5-5	TRBJ2-3	.	.	CASSLGWSTDTQYF	TGTGCCAGCAGCTTGGGATGGAGTACAGATACGCAGTATTTT
TRBV7-2	TRBJ2-2	.	.	CASSLDRGTGELFF	TGTGCCAGCAGCTTAGATAGGGGAACCGGGGAGCTGTTTTTT
TRBV7-8	TRBJ2-7	.	.	CASSTQASSYEQYF	TGTGCCAGCAGCACCCAGGCAAGCTCCTACGAGCAGTACTTC
TRBV2	TRBJ2-7	once	.	CASEVGIYEQYF	TGTGCCAGCGAAGTTGGTATTTACGAGCAGTACTTC
TRBV28	TRBJ2-1	.	TRBD2	CASSPLLAGGPEQFF	TGTGCCAGCAGTCCCCTCTTAGCGGGGGGGCCTGAGCAGTTCTTC
TRBV30	TRBJ2-7	once	.	CAGGLRDEQYF	TGTGCCGGGGGCCTGCGGGACGAGCAGTACTTC
TRBV7-6	TRBJ2-6	.	.	CASSLEGTGANVLTF	TGTGCCAGCAGCTTAGAAGGGACTGGGGCCAACGTCCTGACTTTC